A selection of T cell receptor beta chains follows, all from one sample in a study of T cell responses to AZD1222 COVID-19 vaccine. Clones were sequenced by immunoSEQ multiplex PCR, and TCRdb holds only the in-frame ones, with some missing. The table has under 70,000 clones, over 75% seen once. The sequenced sample was peripheral blood, obtained on day 0 of AZD1222 vaccination. Receptor source: an adult in good health. Both conserved end residues are part of each CDR3. A D gene is named only where the DNA matches it firmly. Rows may omit the clone size; those that give it use once, few, many or a size class.

J	size	D	V	DNA	CDR3
TRBJ1-5	-	-	TRBV7-2	TGTGCCAGCAGCTTAGGGGGGTTCAATCAGCCCCAGCATTTT	CASSLGGFNQPQHF
TRBJ1-3	-	-	TRBV6-5	TGTGCCAGCATGGGGATGTTATCGTCTGGAAACACCATATATTTT	CASMGMLSSGNTIYF
TRBJ2-7	-	-	TRBV9	TGTGCCAGCAGCGTAGCTACGATGGTTAGCTCCTACGAGCAGTACTTC	CASSVATMVSSYEQYF
TRBJ1-6	-	-	TRBV2	TGTGCCAGCACCGCACGGGGGGTCGACCATTCACCCCTCCACTTT	CASTARGVDHSPLHF
TRBJ2-1	-	-	TRBV5-1	TGCGCCAGCAGCCCAGAAACAGGATCCGCTGAGCAGTTCTTC	CASSPETGSAEQFF
TRBJ2-7	-	-	TRBV2	TGTGCCAGCAGAGACCGATACGAGCAGTACTTC	CASRDRYEQYF
TRBJ2-7	-	TRBD2	TRBV6-6	TGTGCCAGCAGCAGGGACTACAGATACGAGCAGTACTTC	CASSRDYRYEQYF
TRBJ2-4	few	-	TRBV27	TGTGCCAGCAGTTTATTAGGCGAGTTAGCCAAAAACATTCAGTACTTC	CASSLLGELAKNIQYF
TRBJ2-4	-	-	TRBV4-2	TGTGCCAGCAGCCAAGATCTAAGGGGGTACATTCAGTACTTC	CASSQDLRGYIQYF
TRBJ1-5	-	TRBD1	TRBV19	TGTGCCAGTAGTAGGGACAGGGAGGCAGATCAGCCCCAGCATTTT	CASSRDREADQPQHF
TRBJ2-5	-	-	TRBV20-1	TGCAGTGCGCTGGGTCGAGAGACCCAGTACTTC	CSALGRETQYF
TRBJ2-1	-	TRBD2	TRBV9	TGTGCCAGCAGTCCAAGGACTAGCGGGAGGGGTGAGCAGTTCTTC	CASSPRTSGRGEQFF
TRBJ2-1	once	-	TRBV7-9	TGTGCCAGCAGTGAATACAATGAGCAGTTCTTC	CASSEYNEQFF
TRBJ2-7	-	-	TRBV19	TGTGCCAGTAGTAATGGCAGGGACTACGAGCAGTACTTC	CASSNGRDYEQYF
TRBJ1-2	-	-	TRBV3-1/TRBV3-2	TGTGCCAGCAGCCAAAGGAGAGCCTACTATGGCTACACCTTC	CASSQRRAYYGYTF
TRBJ1-1	-	-	TRBV12-3/TRBV12-4	TGTGCCAGCAGTTTAGGGTCGGACACTGAAGCTTTCTTT	CASSLGSDTEAFF
TRBJ2-2	-	-	TRBV2	TGTGCCAGCACACTAAGGGGGGGTTCCGGGGAGCTGTTTTTT	CASTLRGGSGELFF
TRBJ1-1	once	TRBD1	TRBV18	TGTGCCAGCTCACGGACAGGGAACACTGAAGCTTTCTTT	CASSRTGNTEAFF
TRBJ2-7	-	-	TRBV5-1	TGCGCCAGCAGCTTGACCGGGGCGAACGAGCAGTACTTC	CASSLTGANEQYF
TRBJ2-1	-	TRBD2	TRBV7-6	TGTGCCAGCAGCGACTCCCCGCCGGGACTAGCGGGGGGGGCTGCTGCTTACAATGAGCAGTTCTTC	CASSDSPPGLAGGAAAYNEQFF
TRBJ1-5	-	-	TRBV20-1	TGCAGTGCTAGTATGGGGGCGGATCAGCCCCAGCATTTT	CSASMGADQPQHF
TRBJ1-6	-	-	TRBV7-2	TGTGCCAGCAGCTTAAGCGGGAGTGGACCCAAGAATTCACCCCTCCACTTT	CASSLSGSGPKNSPLHF
TRBJ1-1	-	-	TRBV30	TGTGCCTGGAGTGTGGGGGAGAACACTGAAGCTTTCTTT	CAWSVGENTEAFF
TRBJ2-2	-	TRBD1	TRBV29-1	TGCAGCGTGGGGACAGAGAACACCGGGGAGCTGTTTTTT	CSVGTENTGELFF
TRBJ2-7	many	TRBD1	TRBV7-6	TGTGCCAGCAGCTTAGCTTCGGACAGGTACTACGAGCAGTACTTC	CASSLASDRYYEQYF
TRBJ1-1	-	-	TRBV19	TGTGCCAGTAGTCGCGGGAACGTGGGTAAAGCTTTCTTT	CASSRGNVGKAFF
TRBJ1-1	-	-	TRBV2	TGTGCCAGCAGTGAACCGGTAATGAACACTGAAGCTTTCTTT	CASSEPVMNTEAFF
TRBJ2-3	once	TRBD2	TRBV29-1	TGCAGCGTTGACGGCAGGGAGGGGACAGATACGCAGTATTTT	CSVDGREGTDTQYF
TRBJ2-2	-	-	TRBV9	TGTGCCAGCAGCGTAGATGTCAACACCGGGGAGCTGTTTTTT	CASSVDVNTGELFF
TRBJ1-4	-	-	TRBV5-6	TGTGCCAGCAGCTCCGCCGGGACAAATAATGAAAAACTGTTTTTT	CASSSAGTNNEKLFF
TRBJ1-6	few	-	TRBV2	TGTGCCAGCAGCCTCAGGGAGCGTCCCCTCCACTTT	CASSLRERPLHF
TRBJ2-5	-	TRBD2	TRBV7-3	TGTGCCAGCAGCCCGGGACTAGGGAAAGAGACCCAGTACTTC	CASSPGLGKETQYF
TRBJ2-3	-	-	TRBV5-8	TGTGCCAGCAGCTTCAAGTTGGGCTCAGACACAGATACGCAGTATTTT	CASSFKLGSDTDTQYF
TRBJ2-3	once	-	TRBV3-1/TRBV3-2	TGTGCCAGCAGCCATGTCAGCACAGATACGCAGTATTTT	CASSHVSTDTQYF
TRBJ2-3	-	-	TRBV15	TGTGCCACCAGCAGAAGGACAGCCGACACAGATACGCAGTATTTT	CATSRRTADTDTQYF
TRBJ1-1	-	-	TRBV6-5	TGTGCCAGCACCAGACTAACAGGGACTGAAGCTTTCTTT	CASTRLTGTEAFF